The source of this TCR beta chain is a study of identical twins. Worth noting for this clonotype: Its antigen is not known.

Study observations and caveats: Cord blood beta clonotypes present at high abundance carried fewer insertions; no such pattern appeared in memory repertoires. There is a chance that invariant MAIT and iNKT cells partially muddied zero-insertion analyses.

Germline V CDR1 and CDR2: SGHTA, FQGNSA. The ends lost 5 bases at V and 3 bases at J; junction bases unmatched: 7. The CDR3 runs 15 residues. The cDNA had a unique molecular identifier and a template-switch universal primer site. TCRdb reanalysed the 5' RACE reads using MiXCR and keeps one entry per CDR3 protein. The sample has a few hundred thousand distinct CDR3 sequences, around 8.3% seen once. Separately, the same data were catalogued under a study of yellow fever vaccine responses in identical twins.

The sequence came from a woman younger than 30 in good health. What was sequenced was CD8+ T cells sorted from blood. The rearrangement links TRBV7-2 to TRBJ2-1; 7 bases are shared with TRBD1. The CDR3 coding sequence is TGTGCCAGCAGCCCCAGGACAGGAGACTACAATGAGCAGTTCTTC. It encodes CASSPRTGDYNEQFF. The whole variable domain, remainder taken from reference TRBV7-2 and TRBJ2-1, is GAGVSQSPSNKVTEKGKDVELRCDPISGHTALYWYRQSLGQGLEFLIYFQGNSAPDKSGLPSDRFSAERTGGSVSTLTIQRTQQEDSAVYLCASSPRTGDYNEQFFGPGTRLTVL.